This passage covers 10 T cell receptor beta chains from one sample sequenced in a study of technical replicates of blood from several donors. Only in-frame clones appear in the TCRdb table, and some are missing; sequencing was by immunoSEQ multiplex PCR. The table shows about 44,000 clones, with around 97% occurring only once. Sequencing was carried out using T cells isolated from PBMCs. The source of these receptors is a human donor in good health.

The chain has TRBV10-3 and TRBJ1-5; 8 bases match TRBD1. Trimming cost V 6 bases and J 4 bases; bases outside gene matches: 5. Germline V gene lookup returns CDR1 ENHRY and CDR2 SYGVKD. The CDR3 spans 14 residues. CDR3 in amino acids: CAISVTGGNQPQHF. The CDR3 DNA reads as TGTGCCATCAGCGTAACAGGGGGGAATCAGCCCCAGCATTTT.

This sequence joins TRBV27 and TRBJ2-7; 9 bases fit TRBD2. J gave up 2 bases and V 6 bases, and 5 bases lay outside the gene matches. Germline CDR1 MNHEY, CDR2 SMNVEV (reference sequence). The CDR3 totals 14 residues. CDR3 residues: CASSRTSVPYEQYF. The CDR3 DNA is TGTGCCAGCAGCCGGACTAGCGTTCCCTACGAGCAGTACTTC.

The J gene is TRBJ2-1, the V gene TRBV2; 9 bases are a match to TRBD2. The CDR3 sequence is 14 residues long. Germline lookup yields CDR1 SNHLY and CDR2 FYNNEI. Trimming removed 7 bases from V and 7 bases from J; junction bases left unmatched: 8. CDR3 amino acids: CASTAGGPQNEQFF. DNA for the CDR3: TGTGCCAGCACCGCGGGAGGGCCCCAGAATGAGCAGTTCTTC.

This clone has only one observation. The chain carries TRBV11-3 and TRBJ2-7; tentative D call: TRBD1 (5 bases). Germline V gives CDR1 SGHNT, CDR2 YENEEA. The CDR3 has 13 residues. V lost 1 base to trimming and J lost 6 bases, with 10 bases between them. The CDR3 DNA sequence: TGTGCCAGCAGCTTAGTAAACCAGGGCGAGCAGTACTTC. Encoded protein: CASSLVNQGEQYF. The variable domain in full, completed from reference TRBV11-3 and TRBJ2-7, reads EAGVVQSPRYKIIEKKQPVAFWCNPISGHNTLYWYLQNLGQGPELLIRYENEEAVDDSQLPKDRFSAERLKGVDSTLKIQPAELGDSAVYLCASSLVNQGEQYFGPGTRLTVT.

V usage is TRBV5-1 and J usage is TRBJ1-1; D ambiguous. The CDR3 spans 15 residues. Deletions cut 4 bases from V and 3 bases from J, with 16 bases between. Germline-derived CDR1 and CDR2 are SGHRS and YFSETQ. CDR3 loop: CASSPLVVGDTEAFF. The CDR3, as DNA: TGCGCCAGCAGCCCACTGGTTGTCGGAGACACTGAAGCTTTCTTT. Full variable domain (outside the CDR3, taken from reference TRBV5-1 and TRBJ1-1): KAGVTQTPRYLIKTRGQQVTLSCSPISGHRSVSWYQQTPGQGLQFLFEYFSETQRNKGNFPGRFSGRQFSNSRSEMNVSTLELGDSALYLCASSPLVVGDTEAFFGQGTRLTVV.

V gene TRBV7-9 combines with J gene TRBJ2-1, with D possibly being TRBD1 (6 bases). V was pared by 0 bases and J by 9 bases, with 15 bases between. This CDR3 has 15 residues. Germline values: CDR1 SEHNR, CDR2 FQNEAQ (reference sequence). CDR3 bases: TGTGCCAGCAGCTTAGCCCCAGGTATAGGGGGTGAGCAGTTCTTC. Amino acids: CASSLAPGIGGEQFF. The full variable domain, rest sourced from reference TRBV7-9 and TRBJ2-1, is DTGVSQNPRHKITKRGQNVTFRCDPISEHNRLYWYRQTLGQGPEFLTYFQNEAQLEKSRLLSDRFSAERPKGSFSTLEIQRTEQGDSAMYLCASSLAPGIGGEQFFGPGTRLTVL.

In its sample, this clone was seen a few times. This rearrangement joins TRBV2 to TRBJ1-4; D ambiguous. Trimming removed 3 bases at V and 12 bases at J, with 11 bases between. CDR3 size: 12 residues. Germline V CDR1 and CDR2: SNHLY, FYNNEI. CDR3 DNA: TGTGCCAGCAGTGATCATTCAGGTCAACTGTTTTTT. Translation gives CASSDHSGQLFF.

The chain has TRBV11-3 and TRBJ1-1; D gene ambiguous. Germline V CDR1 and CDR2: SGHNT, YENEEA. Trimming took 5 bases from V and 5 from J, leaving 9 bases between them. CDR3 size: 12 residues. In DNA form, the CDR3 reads TGTGCCAGCAGCGTACGAGGGACTGAAGCTTTCTTT. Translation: CASSVRGTEAFF.

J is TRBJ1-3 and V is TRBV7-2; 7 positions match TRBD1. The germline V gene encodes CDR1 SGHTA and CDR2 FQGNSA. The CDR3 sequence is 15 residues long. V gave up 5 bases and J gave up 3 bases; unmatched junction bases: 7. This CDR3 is CASSPGTGVGNTIYF. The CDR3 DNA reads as TGTGCCAGCAGCCCAGGTACAGGGGTTGGAAACACCATATATTTT. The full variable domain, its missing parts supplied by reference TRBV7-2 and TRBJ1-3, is GAGVSQSPSNKVTEKGKDVELRCDPISGHTALYWYRQSLGQGLEFLIYFQGNSAPDKSGLPSDRFSAERTGGSVSTLTIQRTQQEDSAVYLCASSPGTGVGNTIYFGEGSWLTVV.

The CDR3 DNA is TGTGCCAGGGACAGGGTTAACTATGGCTACACCTTC. As protein: CARDRVNYGYTF. The chain uses TRBV2 and TRBJ1-2, with 8 bases matching TRBD1. The CDR3 has 12 amino acids. Trimming took 9 bases from V and 1 from J; bases not matched to a gene: 1. Germline V gene sequence: CDR1 SNHLY, CDR2 FYNNEI.